These 18 T cell receptor beta chains came from one sample sequenced in a study of shared clonotypes between healthy human individuals. Data came from immunoSEQ multiplex PCR; TCRdb stores just in-frame clones and leaves some out. The table records 1.5 million to 2.5 million clones, just under 95% of them present only once. It was CD45RO-negative cells, positively selected for CCR7, that made up naive CD8 cells, with terminally differentiated effector memory CD45RA+ cells excluded. Sequenced: naive CD8+ T cells sorted from blood. These receptors all come from a man between 18 and 35 years old in good health.

The J gene is TRBJ2-1, the V gene TRBV9; 9 positions agree with TRBD2. Per the germline V gene, CDR1 is SGDLS and CDR2 is YYNGEE. V lost 3 bases and J lost 4; bases outside the gene matches: 8. The CDR3 loop spans 16 amino acids. This CDR3 is CASSEGGLAFYNEQFF. In nucleotides, the CDR3 is TGTGCCAGCAGCGAGGGGGGACTAGCCTTTTACAATGAGCAGTTCTTC.

The chain couples TRBV2 to TRBJ2-2; either TRBD1 or TRBD2 may fit D (6 bases each). Germline CDR1 reads SNHLY; CDR2 reads FYNNEI. V dropped 8 bases and J dropped 7 bases, with 20 bases sitting between them. The CDR3 extends over 15 amino acids. The CDR3 DNA follows: TGTGCCAGCGCCCCAAGGGGGTTGGAGGGCGGGGAGCTGTTTTTT. It encodes CASAPRGLEGGELFF.

The chain links TRBV4-3 to TRBJ2-1; the D is unclear. V gave up 0 bases and J gave up 6 bases, with 9 bases separating them. The CDR3 spans 14 residues. The germline V gene has CDR1 LGHNA and CDR2 YSLEER. The DNA for the CDR3 is TGCGCCAGCAGCCAAGATGTTAGCCTCAATGAGCAGTTCTTC. It yields the protein CASSQDVSLNEQFF.

The chain has TRBV2 and TRBJ1-5; D is unresolved. CDR3 length: 12 amino acids. Germline assignment: CDR1 SNHLY and CDR2 FYNNEI. With 4 bases removed from V and 1 base from J, the gap between germline ends came to 2 bases. CDR3 amino acids: CASSGSNQPQHF. The CDR3 DNA reads as TGTGCCAGCAGTGGAAGCAATCAGCCCCAGCATTTT. Filled out from reference TRBV2 and TRBJ1-5, the complete variable domain reads EPEVTQTPSHQVTQMGQEVILRCVPISNHLYFYWYRQILGQKVEFLVSFYNNEISEKSEIFDDQFSVERPDGSNFTLKIRSTKLEDSAMYFCASSGSNQPQHFGDGTRLSIL.

The rearrangement links TRBV7-8 to TRBJ2-5; D gene unclear. Trimming shortened V by 9 bases and J by 2 bases, and 13 bases separated the two germline ends. The CDR3 covers 13 residues. CDR1 SGHVS and CDR2 FQNEAQ come from the germline V gene. CDR3 region: CASIMGNQETQYF. Written as DNA, the CDR3 is TGTGCCAGTATTATGGGGAATCAAGAGACCCAGTACTTC.

This chain uses TRBV19 with TRBJ1-1, with D perhaps matching TRBD1 (5 bases). The CDR3 extends over 13 amino acids. V was clipped by 10 bases and J by 2 bases, with 14 bases between them. Germline V gene sequence: CDR1 LNHDA, CDR2 SQIVND (reference sequence). The CDR3, as DNA: TGTGCCATTTCAATGGGGGTAAACACTGAAGCTTTCTTT. Its protein is CAISMGVNTEAFF.

V usage is TRBV19 and J usage is TRBJ2-1, with TRBD2 identical over 10 bases. There are 16 residues in the CDR3. Germline CDR1 and CDR2: LNHDA and SQIVND (reference sequence). The V segment lost 0 bases and the J segment 4 bases; nucleotides outside the gene matches: 3. The CDR3 DNA reads TGTGCCAGTAGTATAGAACAACTAGCGGGATACAATGAGCAGTTCTTC. This encodes CASSIEQLAGYNEQFF.

The J gene is TRBJ2-2, the V gene TRBV7-6; 8 positions match TRBD2. The trim removed 3 bases at V and 5 bases at J, leaving 11 bases unmatched. Germline V gene sequence: CDR1 SGHVS, CDR2 FNYEAQ. The CDR3 runs to 17 residues. CDR3 protein: CASSFGLVAGGTGELFF. For the CDR3, the DNA is TGTGCCAGCAGCTTTGGCCTGGTTGCGGGAGGAACCGGGGAGCTGTTTTTT.

The chain uses TRBV10-2 and TRBJ2-4; D is possibly TRBD1 (5 bases). Germline lookup yields CDR1 WSHSY and CDR2 SAAADI. Trimming shortened V by 0 bases and J by 10 bases, and 7 bases separated the two germline ends. The CDR3 totals 12 residues. CDR3 loop: CASSESGQIQYF. The CDR3 DNA reads TGCGCCAGCAGTGAGTCGGGGCAGATTCAGTACTTC.

The V call is TRBV27, the J call TRBJ2-2; 10 nucleotides agree with TRBD1. This CDR3 has 14 residues. V lost 9 bases, J lost 4 bases, and 5 bases stayed unmatched. Germline loops: CDR1 MNHEY, CDR2 SMNVEV (reference sequence). The CDR3 DNA sequence: TGTGCCAGTACCGGGACAGGGGCCACCGGGGAGCTGTTTTTT. Protein: CASTGTGATGELFF.

The chain employs TRBV6-1 and TRBJ2-7; D assignment may be TRBD1 or TRBD2 (5 bases each). In germline, CDR1 is MNHNS, CDR2 SASEGT. Deletions cut 6 bases from V and 2 bases from J, with 14 bases between. This CDR3 region has 14 residues. The CDR3 is CASSPRGSTYEQYF. CDR3 in DNA: TGTGCCAGCAGCCCTCGGGGCAGCACCTACGAGCAGTACTTC.

Remarks on this clone: Other nucleotide sequences from this sample produce the same CDR3. V and J are TRBV7-9 and TRBJ2-1; D tentatively reads TRBD1 or TRBD2 (5 bases each). Germline CDR1 is SEHNR and CDR2 is FQNEAQ (reference sequence). The V end lost 8 bases, the J end lost 6 bases, and 11 bases lay between the germline ends. The CDR3 is made up of 12 amino acids. CDR3 DNA sequence: TGTGCCAGCTCCGGGACCACCAATGAGCAGTTCTTC. It yields the protein CASSGTTNEQFF. The full variable domain, with the rest looked up from reference TRBV7-9 and TRBJ2-1, is DTGVSQNPRHKITKRGQNVTFRCDPISEHNRLYWYRQTLGQGPEFLTYFQNEAQLEKSRLLSDRFSAERPKGSFSTLEIQRTEQGDSAMYLCASSGTTNEQFFGPGTRLTVL.

The chain combines TRBV27 with TRBJ1-5; D may be TRBD1 (5 bases). V lost 4 bases and J 0 bases, leaving 13 bases between the germline ends. The CDR3 has 16 residues. Germline V gives CDR1 MNHEY, CDR2 SMNVEV (reference sequence). DNA for the CDR3: TGTGCCAGCAGTTCTCGACAGCCATATAGCAATCAGCCCCAGCATTTT. It specifies CASSSRQPYSNQPQHF.

This chain links TRBV27 with TRBJ1-5; 10 bases match TRBD1. Germline CDR1 is MNHEY and CDR2 is SMNVEV (reference sequence). The V and J ends lost 4 bases and 3 bases, in that order; junction bases with no gene match: 3. CDR3 length: 15 residues. For the CDR3, the DNA is TGTGCCAGCAGTTCGGGGACAGGGGACAATCAGCCCCAGCATTTT. Residues: CASSSGTGDNQPQHF.

Notes on this clone: The sample has other DNA sequences that encode this CDR3 too. The CDR3 spells CASSLGRTYEQYF. DNA of the CDR3: TGTGCCAGCAGCTTAGGAAGAACCTACGAGCAGTACTTC. This chain joins TRBV7-8 and TRBJ2-7; D unclear. The V end was cut by 1 base, the J end by 2 bases, with 6 bases between. Germline lookup yields CDR1 SGHVS and CDR2 FQNEAQ. The CDR3 contains 13 residues.

The chain links TRBV13 to TRBJ2-1; 8 bases are a match to TRBD2. Per germline, CDR1 PRHDT and CDR2 FYEKMQ (reference sequence). The CDR3 is made up of 16 amino acids. V lost 6 bases and J lost 1; bases outside the gene matches: 8. The CDR3 bases are TGTGCCAGCAGTTTCATGACTAGCGTTTCCTACAATGAGCAGTTCTTC. Encoded protein: CASSFMTSVSYNEQFF.

The chain recombines TRBV6-4 with TRBJ2-1; D unclear. The germline CDR1 and CDR2 sequences are MRHNA and SNTAGT. The CDR3 sequence is 15 residues long. The germline V and J ends were trimmed by 7 bases and 5 bases, with 18 bases remaining between them. The CDR3 is CASILQNQVHNEQFF. The DNA for the CDR3 is TGTGCCAGCATTCTACAGAATCAGGTACACAATGAGCAGTTCTTC.

This clone was detected once. V usage is TRBV11-2 and J usage is TRBJ2-7, with D perhaps matching TRBD1 or TRBD2 (6 bases each). The CDR3 is 17 residues long. The germline gives CDR1 SGHAT, CDR2 FQNNGV. Trimming removed 0 bases at V and 6 bases at J, with 21 bases between. The CDR3 DNA reads TGTGCCAGCAGCTTAGACCTCGGGGGCGAATGGGCTAGCGAGCAGTACTTC. Encoded protein: CASSLDLGGEWASEQYF.